These 28 T cell receptor beta chains originate from one sample sequenced in a study of metastatic and nonmetastatic thyroid tumors. TCRdb re-called the PCR reads through MiXCR. The data show about 5,400 clones, around 37% seen once. Treatment of any kind had been given to no patient before thyroid surgery. Sequencing input: adjacent normal tissue. The receptors derive from a female donor with papillary thyroid cancer or a benign thyroid nodule (not recorded which). Some clones in this sample may be carry-over from other donors' samples.

This clone was observed a few times. The V and J genes are TRBV12-3 or TRBV12-4 and TRBJ2-3; D is perhaps TRBD1 or TRBD2 (5 bases each). V was cut by 6 bases and J by 4 bases, with 14 bases left in between. The CDR3 runs 14 residues. This chain's CDR3 is CASRSVWGSDTQYF. CDR3 bases: TGTGCCAGCAGAAGCGTCTGGGGGTCAGATACGCAGTATTTT.

This clone has a handful of counts. The chain joins TRBV6-1 to TRBJ2-3; 8 bases match TRBD2. V was clipped by 1 base and J by 0 bases; unmatched bases: 6. The CDR3 contains 17 residues. CDR1 is MNHNS and CDR2 is SASEGT in the germline V gene. The CDR3 region is CASSEGRGGWSTDTQYF. The CDR3 nucleotides read TGTGCCAGCAGTGAAGGCCGGGGGGGATGGAGCACAGATACGCAGTATTTT.

This chain uses TRBV19 with TRBJ1-2, with a weak D call TRBD1 (6 bases). The CDR3 has 14 residues. V dropped 3 bases and J dropped 4 bases, with 12 bases sitting between them. CDR1 and CDR2 (germline): LNHDA, SQIVND (reference sequence). The CDR3 nucleotides read TGTGCCAGTAGTATTTCGGACAGCTTCTATGGCTACACCTTC. It translates to CASSISDSFYGYTF.

The chain is built from TRBV5-1 and TRBJ2-7; D ambiguous. The V gene lost 9 bases and the J gene lost 2 bases, with 21 bases spanning the gap. This CDR3 contains 15 residues. Germline assignment: CDR1 SGHRS and CDR2 YFSETQ. CDR3 DNA: TGCGCCACCCGGCGTAACAGTGAAACGGCCTACGAGCAGTACTTC. Amino acid sequence: CATRRNSETAYEQYF.

The chain is built from TRBV6-1 and TRBJ2-7, with TRBD2 matching 8 bases. This CDR3 has 13 residues. V gave up 10 bases and J gave up 1 base; unmatched junction bases: 6. The germline CDR1 and CDR2 sequences are MNHNS and SASEGT. This chain's CDR3 is CAILLAASYEQYF. The CDR3 nucleotides are TGTGCCATCCTACTAGCGGCTTCCTACGAGCAGTACTTC.

Comment on this clone: A read error may account for a junction end that differs from germline. The CDR3 sequence is CSARETSTNEKLLF. DNA of the CDR3: TGCAGTGCTAGGGAGACTTCAACTAATGAAAAACTGCTTTTT. V usage is TRBV20-1 and J usage is TRBJ1-4; the D is unclear. This CDR3 spans 14 amino acids. Per the germline V gene, CDR1 is DFQATT and CDR2 is SNEGSKA (reference sequence).

This clone was seen a few times. V and J are TRBV2 and TRBJ2-7; D possibly corresponds to TRBD1 (5 bases). CDR3 length: 14 residues. Trimming shortened V by 6 bases and J by 5 bases, and 17 bases separated the two germline ends. Germline values: CDR1 SNHLY, CDR2 FYNNEI. In nucleotides, the CDR3 is TGTGCCAGCAGGTCCGGGCAGGGCGTGGACGAGCAGTACTTC. It translates to CASRSGQGVDEQYF.

This clone rates as medium-sized. The rearrangement uses TRBV20-1 and TRBJ2-1, with 7 bases lining up with TRBD2. Germline V gene data show CDR1 as DFQATT and CDR2 as SNEGSKA (reference sequence). This CDR3 spans 15 amino acids. Trimming took 3 bases from V and 5 from J; bases not matched to a gene: 10. CDR3 in amino acids: CSASPGGGGNNEQFF. CDR3 sequence (DNA): TGCAGTGCTAGCCCTGGGGGGGGAGGGAACAATGAGCAGTTCTTC.

The rearrangement uses TRBV5-1 and TRBJ2-7, with D tentatively TRBD2 (6 bases). In germline, CDR1 is SGHRS, CDR2 YFSETQ. The V end was cut by 5 bases, the J end by 0 bases, with 12 bases between. The CDR3 totals 14 residues. CDR3 sequence: CASRDLAVSYEQYF. The CDR3 region has the DNA TGCGCCAGCAGGGATTTAGCGGTCTCCTACGAGCAGTACTTC.

The chain is built from TRBV5-1 and TRBJ2-7, with 7 bases matching TRBD2. This CDR3 contains 14 residues. V was pared by 4 bases and J by 3 bases, with 7 bases of the junction left unmatched. Germline V CDR1 and CDR2: SGHRS, YFSETQ. The CDR3 DNA reads TGCGCCAGCAGCCCACGCGGGGGTTACTACGAGCAGTACTTC. Protein sequence: CASSPRGGYYEQYF. The variable domain in full, completed from reference TRBV5-1 and TRBJ2-7, reads KAGVTQTPRYLIKTRGQQVTLSCSPISGHRSVSWYQQTPGQGLQFLFEYFSETQRNKGNFPGRFSGRQFSNSRSEMNVSTLELGDSALYLCASSPRGGYYEQYFGPGTRLTVT.

This clone occurred a few times. This chain links TRBV20-1 with TRBJ2-1; 10 nucleotides match TRBD1. The CDR3 is 17 amino acids. V shed 1 base, J shed 8 bases, and the junction held 14 bases outside the gene matches. Germline loops: CDR1 DFQATT, CDR2 SNEGSKA (reference sequence). CDR3: CSARAGGTGENIDEQFF. CDR3 DNA sequence: TGCAGTGCTAGAGCCGGCGGGACAGGGGAAAATATTGATGAGCAGTTCTTC.

This chain joins TRBV11-2 and TRBJ1-1, with 7 bases identical to TRBD1. Germline assignment: CDR1 SGHAT and CDR2 FQNNGV. V dropped 6 bases and J dropped 3; count of bases not matched to a gene: 7. The CDR3 has 14 residues. The CDR3 spells CASRSGGGYTEAFF. The CDR3 DNA reads as TGTGCCAGCAGGTCAGGGGGAGGTTACACTGAAGCTTTCTTT.

This sequence joins TRBV6-4 and TRBJ2-7; 8 nucleotides align to TRBD1. Germline CDR1 MRHNA, CDR2 SNTAGT. J gave up 0 bases and V 4 bases, and 17 bases lay outside the gene matches. The CDR3 runs 19 residues. The CDR3 here is CASSGWTGFNSIRSYEQYF. The CDR3 DNA is TGTGCCAGCAGTGGCTGGACAGGGTTCAATAGTATTCGCTCCTACGAGCAGTACTTC.

Note on this clone: Without the conserved terminal phenylalanine or tryptophan, this CDR3 likely stems from a read error. The genes are TRBV6-1 and TRBJ1-3, with no clear D. Between the trimmed V and J ends, which lost 6 bases and 0 bases, there was a span of 12 bases. CDR3 size: 15 residues. CDR1 is MNHNS and CDR2 is SASEGT in the germline V gene. Here the CDR3 DNA reads TGTGCCAGCAGCCCAGACGGAGACTCTGGAAACACCATATATTCT. Translating gives CASSPDGDSGNTIYS.

This sequence joins TRBV7-9 and TRBJ2-7; D is ambiguous. The CDR3 length is 12 residues. CDR1 is SEHNR, CDR2 FQNEAQ, per germline (reference sequence). V was cut by 5 bases and J by 9 bases, with 14 bases left in between. DNA for the CDR3: TGTGCCAGCAGCCAAGGCTCTCCCGGGCAGTACTTC. Translation gives CASSQGSPGQYF.

This clone appeared a few times. The genes are TRBV11-3 and TRBJ1-1; D call uncertain. This CDR3 spans 11 amino acids. Germline V gene lookup returns CDR1 SGHNT and CDR2 YENEEA. V lost 6 bases and J lost 3, with 5 bases in between. The CDR3 DNA is TGTGCCAGCAGAAGTGACACTGAAGCTTTCTTT. Its protein product is CASRSDTEAFF.

The gene calls are TRBV5-5 and TRBJ1-5; no definite D call. With 0 bases removed from V and 2 bases from J, the gap between germline ends came to 9 bases. The CDR3 spans 15 residues. Germline values: CDR1 SGHKS, CDR2 YYEKEE (reference sequence). The CDR3 nucleotides read TGTGCCAGCAGCTTGGGTGGATTCGGCAATCAGCCCCAGCATTTT. Protein: CASSLGGFGNQPQHF.

The chain joins TRBV20-1 to TRBJ1-1; possibly TRBD1 for D (5 bases). Trimming took 4 bases from V and 8 from J, leaving 11 bases between them. The V gene's germline CDR1 is DFQATT and CDR2 SNEGSKA (reference sequence). CDR3 size: 11 residues. The CDR3 DNA is TGCAGTGCTATATCATACAGGGAAGCTTTCTTT. Residues: CSAISYREAFF.

This clone is medium-sized within its sample. This chain connects TRBV7-2 to TRBJ2-3; D gene ambiguous. This CDR3 has 14 amino acids. Germline-derived CDR1 and CDR2 are SGHTA and FQGNSA. V gave up 2 bases and J gave up 1 base, with 7 bases separating them. The chain's CDR3 is CASSLYRRTDTQYF. The CDR3 coding sequence is TGTGCCAGCAGCTTATACCGACGCACAGATACGCAGTATTTT.

The chain recombines TRBV27 with TRBJ1-1; tentative D call: TRBD1 (5 bases). The CDR3 spans 14 residues. Germline V gene sequence: CDR1 MNHEY, CDR2 SMNVEV (reference sequence). Trimming removed 4 bases at V and 5 bases at J, with 14 bases between. The CDR3 DNA reads TGTGCCAGCAGTTCCGGGGGAGGTGGGACTGAAGCTTTCTTT. Translated, it gives CASSSGGGGTEAFF.

The genes are TRBV11-1 and TRBJ2-7, with D perhaps TRBD1 or TRBD2 (6 bases each). From germline, CDR1 is SGHAT and CDR2 FQDESV (reference sequence). This CDR3 has 16 residues. V was shortened by 4 bases and J by 0 bases, with 16 bases between the two germline ends. CDR3 sequence: CASSSPGAGSSYEQYF. In DNA, the CDR3 is TGTGCCAGCAGCTCCCCAGGGGCGGGGAGCTCCTACGAGCAGTACTTC.

Sample share makes this clone medium-sized (0.01 to 0.1%). This chain links TRBV13 with TRBJ2-1; no clear D. The CDR3 is 13 residues long. With 0 bases removed from V and 4 bases from J, the gap between germline ends came to 4 bases. Germline lookup yields CDR1 PRHDT and CDR2 FYEKMQ (reference sequence). The CDR3 protein is CASSLGGYNEQFF. In DNA, the CDR3 is TGTGCCAGCAGCTTAGGAGGGTACAATGAGCAGTTCTTC.

The count of this clone is one. The chain links TRBV11-2 to TRBJ1-6; no reliable D call. V dropped 5 bases and J dropped 7 bases, with 12 bases sitting between them. The CDR3 sequence is 14 residues long. Germline V CDR1 and CDR2: SGHAT, FQNNGV. In DNA, the CDR3 is TGTGCCAGCAGCCTTGAGAGGAGGAATTCACCCCTCCACTTT. It codes for CASSLERRNSPLHF. The complete variable domain, with remaining parts taken from reference TRBV11-2 and TRBJ1-6, reads EAGVAQSPRYKIIEKRQSVAFWCNPISGHATLYWYQQILGQGPKLLIQFQNNGVVDDSQLPKDRFSAERLKGVDSTLKIQPAKLEDSAVYLCASSLERRNSPLHFGNGTRLTVT.

This clone has a handful of counts. The CDR3, as DNA: TGCGCCAGCAGCTTGGAGGCGGGCACCGGGGAGCTGTTTTTT. It is translated as CASSLEAGTGELFF. This chain links TRBV5-1 with TRBJ2-2, with D perhaps TRBD2 (5 bases). From germline, CDR1 is SGHRS and CDR2 YFSETQ. The CDR3 runs 14 residues. Trimming cost V 0 bases and J 4 bases, with 7 bases left between them. The full variable domain, in which reference TRBV5-1 and TRBJ2-2 provide the parts outside the CDR3, is KAGVTQTPRYLIKTRGQQVTLSCSPISGHRSVSWYQQTPGQGLQFLFEYFSETQRNKGNFPGRFSGRQFSNSRSEMNVSTLELGDSALYLCASSLEAGTGELFFGEGSRLTVL.

The CDR3 nucleotides read TGCGCCAGCAGCCAAGAAGGGAGTGGCAATCAGCCCCAGCATTTT. This codes for CASSQEGSGNQPQHF. This chain joins TRBV4-1 and TRBJ1-5; D ambiguous. CDR3 size: 15 residues. The V and J ends lost 0 bases and 2 bases respectively, with 8 bases between them. Per germline, CDR1 MGHRA and CDR2 YSYEKL.

This clone showed up just a few times. The chain is built from TRBV27 and TRBJ2-3, with TRBD1 matching over 7 bases. The V gene end was trimmed by 6 bases and the J gene end by 4 bases; junction bases not matched to a gene: 10. The germline V gene encodes CDR1 MNHEY and CDR2 SMNVEV (reference sequence). This CDR3 is built from 15 residues. In DNA, the CDR3 is TGTGCCAGCAGCGTAGTCCGGCAGGGGGCAGATACGCAGTATTTT. It yields the protein CASSVVRQGADTQYF.

CDR3 in DNA: TGCAGTGCTACCAAGCTAGCGGGAGATAGGGGTTACGAGCAGTACTTC. It yields the protein CSATKLAGDRGYEQYF. The rearrangement links TRBV20-1 to TRBJ2-7, with 10 nucleotides matching TRBD2. CDR1 is DFQATT, CDR2 SNEGSKA, per germline (reference sequence). V was pared by 4 bases and J by 4 bases, with 13 bases of the junction left unmatched. The CDR3 spans 16 residues.

The V and J genes are TRBV6-9 and TRBJ2-7; 8 bases are a match to TRBD1. The CDR3 is 13 amino acids. Germline V lookup: CDR1 MNHGY, CDR2 SVAAGI. J was trimmed by 2 bases and V by 9 bases; bases with no gene match: 6. The CDR3 protein is CASVQGAPYEQYF. DNA of the CDR3: TGTGCCAGTGTTCAGGGGGCCCCCTACGAGCAGTACTTC.